This section outlines one TCR beta chain sequence together with its context. This record belongs to a study of T cell responses to AZD1222 COVID-19 vaccine. Data came from immunoSEQ multiplex PCR; TCRdb stores just in-frame clones and leaves some out. The top ten clones hold around 1.9% of a sample with around 140,000 clones, 75% to 95% of them seen once. Germline V CDR1 and CDR2: GTSNPN, SVGIG (reference sequence). Trimming took 3 bases from V and 2 from J, leaving 8 bases between them. This CDR3 is built from 14 residues. The source was peripheral blood, collected 28 days after the second AZD1222 dose. This TCR came from an adult who received the AZD1222 COVID-19 vaccine. The rearrangement uses TRBV30 and TRBJ2-6, with D perhaps matching TRBD1 (5 bases). DNA of the CDR3: TGTGCCTGGAGCCCAGGGACTGGGGCCAACGTCCTGACTTTC. It codes for CAWSPGTGANVLTF. Based on the CDR3 plus reference TRBV30 and TRBJ2-6, the full variable domain is SQTIHQWPATLVQPVGSPLSLECTVEGTSNPNLYWYRQAAGRGLQLLFYSVGIGQISSEVPQNLSASRPQDRQFILSSKKLLLSDSGFYLCAWSPGTGANVLTFGAGSRLTVL.